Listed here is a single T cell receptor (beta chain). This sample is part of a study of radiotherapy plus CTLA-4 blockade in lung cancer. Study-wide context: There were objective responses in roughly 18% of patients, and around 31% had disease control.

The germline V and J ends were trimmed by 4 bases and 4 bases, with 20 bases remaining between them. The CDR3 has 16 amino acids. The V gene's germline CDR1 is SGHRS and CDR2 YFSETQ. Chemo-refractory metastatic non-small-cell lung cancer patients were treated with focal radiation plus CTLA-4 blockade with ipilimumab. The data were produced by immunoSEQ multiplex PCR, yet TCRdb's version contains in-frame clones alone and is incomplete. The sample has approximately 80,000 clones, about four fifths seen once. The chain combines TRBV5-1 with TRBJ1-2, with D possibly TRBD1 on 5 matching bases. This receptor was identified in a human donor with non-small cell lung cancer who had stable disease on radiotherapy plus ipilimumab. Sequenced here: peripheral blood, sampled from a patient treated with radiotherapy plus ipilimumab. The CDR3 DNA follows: TGCGCCAGCAGCGGATTCACGGGGTGGGGGAGCTATGGCTACACCTTC. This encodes CASSGFTGWGSYGYTF.